The 26 T cell receptor beta chains presented below share a single source sample, sequenced in a study of spatial heterogeneity in lung cancer. Study-level findings and limits: Tumor mutation counts were tracked by expanded intratumoral alpha and beta TCR counts.

These TCRs' antigens remain unknown. TCRdb reprocessed the 5' RACE reads via MiXCR and lists one record per CDR3 protein. The data hold about 12,000 distinct CDR3 sequences, with roughly 15% observed a single time. Documented time point: sample taken at primary tumor resection. Sequences were derived from lung tumor tissue, sampled at surgery. The receptors here all came from a male donor with early-stage non-small cell lung cancer.

The table lists this clonotype with a few counts. J is TRBJ2-7 and V is TRBV18; 8 nucleotides align to TRBD2. Trimming removed 2 bases from V and 0 bases from J; junction bases left unmatched: 15. This CDR3 region has 19 residues. Germline V gives CDR1 KGHSH, CDR2 LQKENI. The CDR3 DNA reads TGTGCCAGCTCACCATCACGGGGGGGCGGGCTCTTCCGCTCCTACGAGCAGTACTTC. This codes for CASSPSRGGGLFRSYEQYF.

J is TRBJ2-7 and V is TRBV6-2 or TRBV6-3, with D unresolved. In germline, CDR1 is MNHEY, CDR2 SVGEGT. V lost 7 bases, J lost 2 bases, and 15 bases lay in between. This CDR3 comprises 14 residues. CDR3 region: CASTRASVTYEQYF. The DNA of the CDR3 is TGTGCCAGCACTAGGGCCTCGGTAACCTACGAGCAGTACTTC.

In its sample, this clonotype is medium-sized (0.01 to 0.1%). CDR3 sequence (DNA): TGTGCCAGCAGTTTTGACGGGCTCACTGAAGCTTTCTTT. Translating it yields CASSFDGLTEAFF. V is TRBV28 and J is TRBJ1-1; D gene ambiguous. The CDR3 loop spans 13 amino acids. From germline, CDR1 is MDHEN and CDR2 SYDVKM. V was trimmed by 3 bases and J by 4 bases, leaving 9 bases between them. Drawing the rest from reference TRBV28 and TRBJ1-1, the complete variable domain is DVKVTQSSRYLVKRTGEKVFLECVQDMDHENMFWYRQDPGLGLRLIYFSYDVKMKEKGDIPEGYSVSREKKERFSLILESASTNQTSMYLCASSFDGLTEAFFGQGTRLTVV.

In its sample, this clonotype is medium-sized. The CDR3 coding sequence is TGCAGTGCTGGGCTTTTGTACCAAGAGACCCAGTACTTC. It is translated as CSAGLLYQETQYF. The chain carries TRBV20-1 and TRBJ2-5; D unclear. V dropped 5 bases and J dropped 0 bases, with 10 bases sitting between them. The germline CDR1 and CDR2 sequences are DFQATT and SNEGSKA (reference sequence). This CDR3 is 13 amino acids long.

This clonotype has a count of ten or more. V is TRBV5-1 and J is TRBJ2-1; 10 bases fit TRBD1. CDR1 is SGHRS and CDR2 is YFSETQ in the germline V gene. CDR3 length equals 14 residues. V lost 8 bases to trimming and J lost 7 bases; unmatched junction nucleotides: 9. The CDR3 coding sequence is TGCGCCAGTAACCGGGACAGGGGAGAAAATGAGCAGTTCTTC. Its translation: CASNRDRGENEQFF.

This clonotype rates as medium-sized. The rearrangement links TRBV20-1 to TRBJ2-7, with a tentative D call TRBD2 (5 bases). The CDR3 runs 12 residues. Germline assignment: CDR1 DFQATT and CDR2 SNEGSKA (reference sequence). V lost 2 bases and J 1 base, leaving 6 bases between the germline ends. The CDR3 DNA reads as TGCAGTGCTAGACGGGGTTCCTACGAGCAGTACTTC. Residues: CSARRGSYEQYF.

This clonotype has just a few counts. The CDR3, as DNA: TGTGCCAGCAAACTGACGCCTAGCACAGATACGCAGTATTTT. Translation gives CASKLTPSTDTQYF. The J gene is TRBJ2-3, the V gene TRBV2; D unclear. Trimming pared 7 bases from V and 0 bases from J, leaving 11 bases between. CDR1 SNHLY and CDR2 FYNNEI come from the germline V gene. The CDR3 consists of 14 residues.

Judged by abundance, this clonotype is medium-sized. The chain joins TRBV12-3 or TRBV12-4 to TRBJ1-1, with unresolved D. V lost 7 bases, J lost 1 base, and 4 bases lay in between. The CDR3 contains 11 residues. CDR3 bases: TGTGCCAGCAATAGGAACACTGAAGCTTTCTTT. Residues: CASNRNTEAFF.

This clonotype was detected many times. V is TRBV29-1 and J is TRBJ2-4; D gene uncertain. V gave up 0 bases and J gave up 7 bases, with 4 bases separating them. Germline CDR1 reads SQVTM; CDR2 reads ANQGSEA. The CDR3 has 11 residues. This CDR3 reads CSVEEMNIQYF. Here the CDR3 DNA reads TGCAGCGTTGAAGAGATGAACATTCAGTACTTC.

In this sample, this clonotype is medium-sized. The CDR3 protein is CASSDGDSKNSRAGGMPQHF. CDR3 nucleotide sequence: TGTGCCAGCAGTGATGGTGACAGTAAGAATTCCCGGGCCGGGGGAATGCCCCAGCATTTT. The chain joins TRBV6-1 to TRBJ1-5; the D gene is possibly TRBD1 (5 bases). Germline lookup yields CDR1 MNHNS and CDR2 SASEGT. This CDR3 contains 20 residues. V dropped 3 bases and J dropped 9 bases, with 33 bases sitting between them.

This clonotype was detected ten times or more. The chain couples TRBV3-1 to TRBJ2-2; perhaps TRBD2 as D (5 bases). CDR3 length equals 11 residues. The germline CDR1 and CDR2 sequences are LGHDT and YNNKEL (reference sequence). Trimming shortened V by 8 bases and J by 8 bases, and 9 bases separated the two germline ends. CDR3 sequence reads: CASRGWGELFF. The CDR3 coding sequence is TGTGCCAGCCGCGGGTGGGGGGAGCTGTTTTTT. The entire variable domain, with the rest obtained from reference TRBV3-1 and TRBJ2-2, is as follows: DTAVSQTPKYLVTQMGNDKSIKCEQNLGHDTMYWYKQDSKKFLKIMFSYNNKELIINETVPNRFSPKSPDKAHLNLHINSLELGDSAVYFCASRGWGELFFGEGSRLTVL.

This clonotype was seen ten or more times. The gene calls are TRBV29-1 and TRBJ2-3, with TRBD2 matching over 7 bases. V shed 5 bases and J 0 bases; nucleotides not matched to a gene: 2. The CDR3 runs 13 residues. Germline V gene lookup returns CDR1 SQVTM and CDR2 ANQGSEA. CDR3 protein: CSVSGTSTDTQYF. Here the CDR3 DNA reads TGCAGCGTTAGCGGGACCAGCACAGATACGCAGTATTTT.

This clonotype was recorded at least ten times. This chain joins TRBV4-3 and TRBJ1-5, with D uncertain. The V end was cut by 0 bases, the J end by 0 bases, with 3 bases between. This CDR3 is 14 amino acids long. Germline assignment: CDR1 LGHNA and CDR2 YSLEER. CDR3 sequence reads: CASSQEFSNQPQHF. The CDR3, as DNA: TGCGCCAGCAGCCAAGAATTTAGCAATCAGCCCCAGCATTTT.

This clonotype is termed medium-sized. This rearrangement joins TRBV7-9 to TRBJ2-3; TRBD2 agrees at 13 bases. This CDR3 is 16 amino acids long. Germline CDR1 reads SEHNR; CDR2 reads FQNEAQ (reference sequence). With V trimmed by 4 bases and J by 9 bases, 10 bases remained unmatched. This chain's CDR3 is CASSYNYGLAGATQYF. In nucleotides, the CDR3 is TGTGCCAGCAGCTATAATTACGGACTAGCGGGGGCAACGCAGTATTTT. The full variable domain, completed using reference TRBV7-9 and TRBJ2-3, is DTGVSQNPRHKITKRGQNVTFRCDPISEHNRLYWYRQTLGQGPEFLTYFQNEAQLEKSRLLSDRFSAERPKGSFSTLEIQRTEQGDSAMYLCASSYNYGLAGATQYFGPGTRLTVL.

In this sample, this clonotype is medium-sized. The chain carries TRBV7-9 and TRBJ2-3; the D is unclear. The CDR3 extends over 14 amino acids. The V end was cut by 2 bases, the J end by 0 bases, with 6 bases between. Germline CDR1 reads SEHNR; CDR2 reads FQNEAQ (reference sequence). This CDR3 reads CASSLSWSTDTQYF. Here the CDR3 DNA reads TGTGCCAGCAGCTTATCCTGGAGCACAGATACGCAGTATTTT.

This clonotype was seen at least ten times. This chain links TRBV5-4 with TRBJ2-7, with 10 bases that match TRBD2. After removal of 4 bases from V and 2 bases from J, the junction contained 9 bases not matched to a gene. The CDR3 totals 16 residues. Germline V CDR1 and CDR2: SGHNT, YYREEE (reference sequence). This CDR3 reads CASSGGPSGGPYEQYF. Written as DNA, the CDR3 is TGTGCCAGCAGCGGGGGACCTAGCGGGGGACCCTACGAGCAGTACTTC.

This clonotype was recorded many times. The chain employs TRBV7-9 and TRBJ2-2; D call uncertain. This CDR3 has 13 residues. Per the germline V gene, CDR1 is SEHNR and CDR2 is FQNEAQ (reference sequence). Trimming removed 2 bases at V and 5 bases at J, with 6 bases between. The CDR3: CASSLRETGELFF. The CDR3, as DNA: TGTGCCAGCAGCTTACGAGAGACCGGGGAGCTGTTTTTT.

This clonotype was counted at least ten times. The gene calls are TRBV29-1 and TRBJ1-4; a possible D gene is TRBD1 (6 bases). Per germline, CDR1 SQVTM and CDR2 ANQGSEA. Trimming removed 6 bases at V and 0 bases at J, with 14 bases between. The CDR3 spans 15 residues. In nucleotides, the CDR3 is TGCAGCGTCGCCGGGACAACCTCAACTAATGAAAAACTGTTTTTT. This gives the protein CSVAGTTSTNEKLFF.

There are a few counts of this clonotype. The chain links TRBV4-1 to TRBJ2-3, with unresolved D. The CDR3 has 13 amino acids. Germline loops: CDR1 MGHRA, CDR2 YSYEKL. Trimming removed 0 bases at V and 1 base at J, with 2 bases between. The DNA of the CDR3 is TGCGCCAGCAGCCAAGATCGCACAGATACGCAGTATTTT. The encoded protein is CASSQDRTDTQYF.

V usage is TRBV28 and J usage is TRBJ2-7, with 8 bases aligning to TRBD1. The CDR3 runs to 15 residues. Per the germline V gene, CDR1 is MDHEN and CDR2 is SYDVKM. J was trimmed by 1 base and V by 6 bases; bases with no gene match: 8. CDR3 DNA sequence: TGTGCCAGCAGCCTATCCGGGACAGGATCCTACGAGCAGTACTTC. It yields the protein CASSLSGTGSYEQYF.

The chain combines TRBV18 with TRBJ2-3; D is unresolved. The CDR3 extends over 12 amino acids. From germline, CDR1 is KGHSH and CDR2 LQKENI. Trimming cost V 8 bases and J 6 bases, with 12 bases left between them. The CDR3 DNA sequence: TGTGCCAGCCGTTGGGGTGAGGATACGCAGTATTTT. This encodes CASRWGEDTQYF. Variable domain in full (rest from reference TRBV18 and TRBJ2-3): NAGVMQNPRHLVRRRGQEARLRCSPMKGHSHVYWYRQLPEEGLKFMVYLQKENIIDESGMPKERFSAEFPKEGPSILRIQQVVRGDSAAYFCASRWGEDTQYFGPGTRLTVL.

This clonotype was found many times. The chain carries TRBV6-5 and TRBJ2-3, with TRBD2 identical over 13 bases. J lost 0 bases, V lost 0 bases, and 9 bases had no gene match. This CDR3 is 20 amino acids long. CDR1 MNHEY and CDR2 SVGAGI come from the germline V gene. CDR3 sequence: CASSYSPTSGGKTSTDTQYF. CDR3 in DNA: TGTGCCAGCAGTTACTCGCCGACTAGCGGGGGGAAGACTAGCACAGATACGCAGTATTTT.

This clonotype was picked up a small number of times. One junction end does not reproduce the germline sequence, and a read error may be involved. The J gene is TRBJ1-4, the V gene TRBV15; the D gene is possibly TRBD1 (5 bases). The germline V gene has CDR1 LNHNV and CDR2 YYDKDF (reference sequence). This CDR3 contains 14 residues. CDR3 residues: CATRRDIGGEKLFF. In DNA, the CDR3 is TGTGCCACCAGGAGAGACATCGGGGGGGAAAAACTGTTTTTT.

This clonotype was picked up many times. V gene TRBV6-2 or TRBV6-3 combines with J gene TRBJ2-3; no clear D gene. Trimming pared 7 bases from V and 6 bases from J, leaving 8 bases between. The CDR3 length is 11 residues. Germline V gene sequence: CDR1 MNHEY, CDR2 SVGEGT. CDR3 protein: CASKYWDTQYF. CDR3 bases: TGTGCCAGCAAGTACTGGGATACGCAGTATTTT.

This sequence joins TRBV29-1 and TRBJ2-7, with 13 bases aligning to TRBD2. The CDR3 extends over 15 amino acids. Germline CDR1 SQVTM, CDR2 ANQGSEA. J gave up 4 bases and V 5 bases, and 8 bases lay outside the gene matches. The CDR3 DNA reads as TGCAGCGTTTCGGGACTAGCGGGACCTACATACGAGCAGTACTTC. This gives the protein CSVSGLAGPTYEQYF.

This clonotype has a count of ten or more. The chain employs TRBV7-2 and TRBJ1-2; TRBD1 is a possible D gene (5 bases). V lost 1 base and J lost 8, with 17 bases in between. CDR1 is SGHTA and CDR2 is FQGNSA in the germline V gene. This CDR3 spans 15 amino acids. CDR3 DNA: TGTGCCAGCAGCTTAGATTCGGGGGGACCGGGAGGCTACACCTTC. This gives the protein CASSLDSGGPGGYTF.